These T cell receptor beta chains were read from a single sample in a study of cytomegalovirus exposure and HLA in healthy donors. Libraries were prepared by immunoSEQ multiplex PCR; TCRdb keeps only in-frame clonotypes and omits some of them. This sample yields fewer than 250,000 clones, of which roughly 80% are seen a single time; 1.6% belongs to the top ten. The sample was PBMCs. The receptors stem from a woman younger than 35 in good health and CMV-seronegative. Both conserved end residues are part of each CDR3. D genes are given only for firm matches. Size is omitted from some rows. Given values are once, few, many or a class for expanded clones.

TRBJ1-5 - TRBV18 - CASSPSGHHSNQPQHF TGTGCCAGCTCACCAAGTGGACACCATAGCAATCAGCCCCAGCATTTT
TRBJ2-2 - TRBV4-1 - CASSKTRDPTGELFF TGCGCCAGCAGCAAAACCCGGGATCCAACCGGGGAGCTGTTTTTT
TRBJ1-4 - TRBV5-1 - CASSLEGGGEKLFF TGCGCCAGCAGCTTGGAGGGAGGAGGTGAAAAACTGTTTTTT
TRBJ2-2 - TRBV5-1 - CASSLAGGANTGELFF TGCGCCAGCAGCTTGGCGGGGGGCGCGAACACCGGGGAGCTGTTTTTT
TRBJ1-1 - TRBV5-1 - CASSLTGFNTEAFF TGCGCCAGCAGCCTTACGGGTTTCAACACTGAAGCTTTCTTT
TRBJ2-1 - TRBV6-1 - CASSDPGNIYNEQFF TGTGCCAGCAGTGACCCAGGGAACATCTACAATGAGCAGTTCTTC
TRBJ1-4 - TRBV25-1 - CASSPLAGVGEKLFF TGTGCCAGCAGTCCCCTCGCAGGGGTCGGTGAAAAACTGTTTTTT
TRBJ2-4 - TRBV19 TRBD1 CASSTGQVKNIQYF TGTGCCAGTAGTACGGGACAGGTCAAAAACATTCAGTACTTC
TRBJ1-2 - TRBV30 - CAWSVREDYGYTF TGTGCCTGGAGTGTACGGGAGGACTATGGCTACACCTTC
TRBJ1-2 - TRBV7-9 TRBD1 CASSWDRVGYTF TGTGCCAGCAGCTGGGACAGGGTTGGCTACACCTTC
TRBJ2-3 - TRBV2 - CASSEARDSPSTDTQYF TGTGCCAGCAGTGAAGCGCGAGACTCCCCTAGCACAGATACGCAGTATTTT
TRBJ2-3 - TRBV5-1 - CASSFDSPSTDTQYF TGCGCCAGCAGCTTCGACAGTCCTAGCACAGATACGCAGTATTTT
TRBJ1-2 - TRBV6-6 - CASRPGREGAYGYTF TGTGCCAGCAGGCCCGGGCGGGAAGGGGCTTATGGCTACACCTTC
TRBJ2-5 few TRBV9 - CASSLGTLQETQYF TGTGCCAGCAGCCTCGGGACACTACAAGAGACCCAGTACTTC
TRBJ1-3 - TRBV9 - CASSVVEGAGNTIYF TGTGCCAGCAGCGTAGTTGAGGGCGCTGGAAACACCATATATTTT
TRBJ1-1 - TRBV9 - CASSVTGSVTTEAFF TGTGCCAGCAGCGTAACAGGTTCGGTGACCACTGAAGCTTTCTTT
TRBJ2-7 - TRBV30 TRBD2 CAWDKREEYEQYF TGTGCCTGGGATAAGCGGGAGGAATACGAGCAGTACTTC
TRBJ1-2 - TRBV5-1 - CASGQGSYGYTF TGCGCCAGTGGCCAGGGAAGCTATGGCTACACCTTC
TRBJ2-7 - TRBV18 - CASSPGDRTYEQYF TGTGCCAGCTCACCTGGCGACAGGACCTACGAGCAGTACTTC
TRBJ1-6 - TRBV13 TRBD1 CASSPGQGGDSPLHF TGTGCCAGCAGCCCGGGACAGGGAGGTGATTCACCCCTCCACTTT
TRBJ1-1 - TRBV6-5 - CASIPQAKVTEAFF TGTGCCAGCATTCCCCAGGCCAAGGTCACTGAAGCTTTCTTT
TRBJ2-7 once TRBV14 - CASSHLSSAGWGEQYF TGTGCCAGCAGCCACCTCTCGTCGGCAGGGTGGGGCGAGCAGTACTTC
TRBJ2-7 - TRBV5-4 - CASSLDPGTTYEQYF TGTGCCAGCAGCCTCGATCCGGGAACTACCTACGAGCAGTACTTC
TRBJ2-5 - TRBV5-6 - CASSFGTLQETQYF TGTGCCAGCAGCTTCGGGACTTTACAAGAGACCCAGTACTTC
TRBJ1-5 - TRBV5-5 - CASSLGRRLSPQHF TGTGCCAGCAGCCTGGGACGCAGGTTATCGCCCCAGCATTTT
TRBJ2-2 - TRBV28 TRBD1 CASSRTGTNTGELFF TGTGCCAGCAGCCGGACAGGGACGAACACCGGGGAGCTGTTTTTT
TRBJ2-3 - TRBV10-1 TRBD2 CASSGSGAGSRTDTQYF TGCGCCAGCAGTGGGTCGGGAGCGGGGAGCCGCACAGATACGCAGTATTTT
TRBJ2-1 - TRBV19 TRBD2 CASSIDGTSGGRYNEQFF TGTGCCAGTAGTATAGACGGGACTAGCGGGGGACGTTACAATGAGCAGTTCTTC
TRBJ2-1 - TRBV11-2 TRBD2 CASSFSGASGNEQFF TGTGCCAGCAGCTTCAGCGGGGCGTCTGGCAATGAGCAGTTCTTC
TRBJ1-1 - TRBV5-1 - CASTRQRMNTEAFF TGCGCCAGCACCCGACAGAGAATGAACACTGAAGCTTTCTTT
TRBJ1-5 - TRBV27 - CASSFTGWDNQPQHF TGTGCCAGCAGTTTCACAGGGTGGGACAATCAGCCCCAGCATTTT
TRBJ1-6 - TRBV6-6 - CASSYSGGGPLHF TGTGCCAGCAGTTACTCTGGGGGGGGACCCCTCCACTTT